Shown below are 9 T cell receptor beta chains from a single sample sequenced in a study of blood T cell repertoires in COVID-19. This table comes from immunoSEQ multiplex PCR, and its TCRdb copy is limited to in-frame clones, with some not included. This sample has about 210,000 clones, with around 92% found just once. The sequenced material came from peripheral blood. Receptors originate from a man aged 25 to 45 with acute or convalescent COVID-19.

The CDR3 region is CASSPTGVGTLIGYTF. The CDR3 DNA is TGTGCCAGCTCACCCACAGGGGTAGGGACATTAATCGGCTACACCTTC. V usage is TRBV18 and J usage is TRBJ1-2; 7 bases are shared with TRBD1. Trimming removed 3 bases from V and 8 bases from J; junction bases left unmatched: 15. The CDR3 consists of 16 residues. CDR1 and CDR2 (germline): KGHSH, LQKENI.

The V and J genes are TRBV5-4 and TRBJ2-5; D might be TRBD2 (5 bases). This CDR3 is built from 14 residues. V was cut by 3 bases and J by 2 bases, with 11 bases left in between. The germline V gene encodes CDR1 SGHNT and CDR2 YYREEE (reference sequence). CDR3 DNA sequence: TGTGCCAGCAGCTCACGGGATAAACAAGAGACCCAGTACTTC. Its protein product is CASSSRDKQETQYF.

This CDR3 is CASTPRGSGANVLTF. In DNA form, the CDR3 reads TGTGCCAGCACCCCTCGAGGCTCTGGGGCCAACGTCCTGACTTTC. The chain recombines TRBV28 with TRBJ2-6; no firm D call. Germline V lookup: CDR1 MDHEN, CDR2 SYDVKM. The CDR3 consists of 15 residues. Trimming pared 7 bases from V and 0 bases from J, leaving 10 bases between.

The rearrangement uses TRBV9 and TRBJ2-7; 9 bases line up with TRBD1. J gave up 2 bases and V 0 bases, and 6 bases lay outside the gene matches. The CDR3 contains 16 residues. Per germline, CDR1 SGDLS and CDR2 YYNGEE. CDR3 sequence: CASSVGGGQGPYEQYF. The CDR3 region has the DNA TGTGCCAGCAGCGTAGGGGGGGGACAGGGTCCCTACGAGCAGTACTTC.

The rearrangement uses TRBV5-3 and TRBJ1-5; possibly TRBD1 for D (5 bases). TRBV5-3 is reported as an ORF; its role is uncertain. Trimming removed 0 bases from V and 1 base from J, with 14 bases in between. This CDR3 has 17 residues. For the CDR3, the DNA is TGTGCCAGAAGCTTGGTGTGGCCAGGGCGAAGCAATCAGCCCCAGCATTTT. It translates to CARSLVWPGRSNQPQHF.

The gene calls are TRBV28 and TRBJ2-7; D remains unclear. The CDR3 totals 13 residues. V was clipped by 2 bases and J by 3 bases, with 8 bases between them. Germline V gives CDR1 MDHEN, CDR2 SYDVKM. In DNA form, the CDR3 reads TGTGCCAGCAGTTTAAACAAGTTCTACGAGCAGTACTTC. Residues: CASSLNKFYEQYF.

This clone appeared a single time. The chain carries TRBV14 and TRBJ2-1, with 10 bases matching TRBD1. CDR3 length: 16 residues. The germline V gene encodes CDR1 SGHDN and CDR2 FVKESK. V lost 4 bases, J lost 10 bases, and 13 bases stayed unmatched. The CDR3 reads CASSRQGAGHSSEQFF. CDR3 DNA sequence: TGTGCCAGCAGCCGACAGGGGGCAGGTCACTCTAGCGAGCAGTTCTTC. The full variable domain, completed using reference TRBV14 and TRBJ2-1, is EAGVTQFPSHSVIEKGQTVTLRCDPISGHDNLYWYRRVMGKEIKFLLHFVKESKQDESGMPNNRFLAERTGGTYSTLKVQPAELEDSGVYFCASSRQGAGHSSEQFFGPGTRLTVL.

DNA of the CDR3: TGCGCCAGCAGCTTGACGGCGGGGTTGGACCGGGGGGATACGCAGTATTTT. Translated, it gives CASSLTAGLDRGDTQYF. The J gene is TRBJ2-3, the V gene TRBV5-1; possibly TRBD2 for D (6 bases). The CDR3 totals 17 residues. V shed 1 base and J shed 6 bases, with 21 bases lying between them. CDR1 is SGHRS and CDR2 is YFSETQ in the germline V gene.

The V gene is TRBV28, the J gene TRBJ1-1, with 10 bases matching TRBD1. Germline V gene sequence: CDR1 MDHEN, CDR2 SYDVKM. CDR3 length: 15 residues. The V segment lost 6 bases and the J segment 5 bases; nucleotides outside the gene matches: 9. CDR3 residues: CASRERQGASTEAFF. CDR3 in DNA: TGTGCCAGCAGAGAAAGACAGGGGGCAAGTACTGAAGCTTTCTTT.